These 23 T cell receptor beta chains were all obtained from the same sample, sequenced in a study of early T cells in non-severe SARS-CoV-2 infection. TCRdb fed the 5' RACE reads into MiXCR, producing one record per CDR3 protein. Among around 33,000 distinct CDR3 sequences listed, 5% to 7% were seen once. The sample was whole blood. The origin of the receptors is an adult who was a healthcare worker with PCR-confirmed SARS-CoV-2 infection or an uninfected control (not recorded which).

The table lists this clonotype with many counts. The chain links TRBV20-1 to TRBJ1-5; TRBD1 is a possible D gene (6 bases). The CDR3 runs to 16 residues. Per germline, CDR1 DFQATT and CDR2 SNEGSKA (reference sequence). Trimming stripped 0 bases from V and 3 bases from J, with 15 bases between. In DNA, the CDR3 is TGCAGTGCTAGAGAGACAGGTCGGAGGTCCAATCAGCCCCAGCATTTT. Translating gives CSARETGRRSNQPQHF.

The V gene is TRBV5-1, the J gene TRBJ2-2; 10 positions match TRBD2. The CDR3 contains 16 residues. Germline CDR1 reads SGHRS; CDR2 reads YFSETQ. Trimming cost V 2 bases and J 5 bases; bases outside gene matches: 6. In DNA form, the CDR3 reads TGCGCCAGCAGCTTCCTAGCGGGGGTGAGGACCGGGGAGCTGTTTTTT. Translated: CASSFLAGVRTGELFF.

The chain combines TRBV20-1 with TRBJ2-7; maybe TRBD2 (6 bases). V was cut by 5 bases and J by 3 bases, with 14 bases left in between. The CDR3 length is 13 residues. Per germline, CDR1 DFQATT and CDR2 SNEGSKA (reference sequence). The CDR3 DNA follows: TGCAGTGCTCCGGGACTCATGTTCTACGAGCAGTACTTC. Protein sequence: CSAPGLMFYEQYF.

This clonotype was seen many times. CDR3 nucleotide sequence: TGTGCCAGCAGCTGGGGGGTACAGGGCACTGAAGCTTTCTTT. This codes for CASSWGVQGTEAFF. The J gene is TRBJ1-1, the V gene TRBV7-2; TRBD1 might be the D (6 bases). There are 14 residues in the CDR3. CDR1 and CDR2 (germline): SGHTA, FQGNSA. V lost 4 bases and J lost 4, with 13 bases in between.

The V gene is TRBV28, the J gene TRBJ2-7; 9 bases align to TRBD1. CDR3 length: 15 residues. CDR1 is MDHEN and CDR2 is SYDVKM in the germline V gene. V shed 3 bases, J shed 6 bases, and the junction held 9 bases outside the gene matches. This CDR3 reads CASSFRTGAYFEQYF. CDR3 DNA sequence: TGTGCCAGCAGTTTTCGGACAGGGGCCTACTTCGAGCAGTACTTC.

This clonotype came up many times. The V call is TRBV7-2, the J call TRBJ2-2; D may be TRBD1 or TRBD2 (6 bases each). Germline CDR1 reads SGHTA; CDR2 reads FQGNSA. V lost 3 bases, J lost 5 bases, and 10 bases lay in between. The CDR3 consists of 14 residues. CDR3 DNA sequence: TGTGCCAGCAGCTTTCAGGGGAGGACCGGGGAGCTGTTTTTT. Its protein product is CASSFQGRTGELFF.

This clonotype has at least ten counts. This chain joins TRBV15 and TRBJ2-2; D uncertain. Germline values: CDR1 LNHNV, CDR2 YYDKDF (reference sequence). The V and J ends lost 0 bases and 4 bases respectively, with 12 bases between them. The CDR3 consists of 16 residues. CDR3 loop: CATSRDRVRGTGELFF. The CDR3, as DNA: TGTGCCACCAGCAGAGATAGGGTTCGAGGCACCGGGGAGCTGTTTTTT.

This clonotype has ten or more counts. The gene calls are TRBV12-3 or TRBV12-4 and TRBJ2-5, with TRBD1 identical over 8 bases. The CDR3 totals 14 residues. Unmatched junction bases numbered 8, after V lost 6 bases and J lost 5 bases. CDR3 region: CASRMDREGETQYF. CDR3 coding DNA: TGTGCCAGCAGAATGGACAGGGAAGGGGAGACCCAGTACTTC.

This clonotype was detected many times. The chain recombines TRBV6-5 with TRBJ2-3; 10 bases line up with TRBD2. V lost 0 bases, J lost 3 bases, and 3 bases stayed unmatched. Germline V gene lookup returns CDR1 MNHEY and CDR2 SVGAGI. The CDR3 has 16 amino acids. The CDR3 loop reads CASSYSVAGGTDTQYF. DNA of the CDR3: TGTGCCAGCAGTTACTCGGTAGCGGGGGGTACAGATACGCAGTATTTT.

At least ten counts were recorded for this clonotype. The rearrangement uses TRBV7-6 and TRBJ2-2; tentatively, D is TRBD1 (7 bases). The CDR3 length is 17 residues. CDR1 is SGHVS and CDR2 is FNYEAQ in the germline V gene. Trimming took off 4 bases at V and 4 bases at J, with 19 bases between the two ends. The CDR3 sequence: CASSSGAQGDLTGELFF. The CDR3, as DNA: TGTGCCAGCAGCTCGGGAGCTCAGGGGGACCTCACCGGGGAGCTGTTTTTT.

This clonotype appeared a few times. This sequence joins TRBV20-1 and TRBJ2-4; TRBD1 agrees at 8 bases. V shed 1 base and J 6 bases; nucleotides not matched to a gene: 2. This CDR3 comprises 13 residues. Germline V CDR1 and CDR2: DFQATT, SNEGSKA (reference sequence). CDR3 DNA sequence: TGCAGTGCTAGAGGGACAGGGACAAACATTCAGTACTTC. Translating it yields CSARGTGTNIQYF.

Note on this clonotype: A much larger clone lies a single base off, so this may be a read error. The J gene is TRBJ1-1, the V gene TRBV28; 8 positions match TRBD1. CDR1 is MDHEN, CDR2 SYDVKM, per germline. The CDR3 runs 14 residues. The CDR3 spells CASSSQGANTEALF. CDR3 DNA sequence: TGTGCCAGCAGTTCTCAGGGGGCAAACACTGAAGCTCTCTTT.

The V gene is TRBV29-1, the J gene TRBJ2-2; TRBD1 aligns across 9 bases. Germline-derived CDR1 and CDR2 are SQVTM and ANQGSEA. CDR3 size: 15 residues. Trimming removed 5 bases from V and 4 bases from J; junction bases left unmatched: 8. In nucleotides, the CDR3 is TGCAGCGTTCACGGACAGGGGCCGTTCACCGGGGAGCTGTTTTTT. Its protein product is CSVHGQGPFTGELFF.

Ten or more counts support this clonotype. The chain employs TRBV7-9 and TRBJ1-5; D is ambiguous. V gave up 5 bases and J gave up 2 bases, with 7 bases separating them. This CDR3 is built from 13 residues. Germline V lookup: CDR1 SEHNR, CDR2 FQNEAQ (reference sequence). CDR3 sequence reads: CASSVEGNQPQHF. CDR3 nucleotide sequence: TGTGCCAGCAGCGTAGAAGGCAATCAGCCCCAGCATTTT.

The chain carries TRBV7-6 and TRBJ2-1, with D perhaps matching TRBD2 (6 bases). Between the trimmed V and J ends, which lost 1 base and 6 bases, there was a span of 13 bases. The CDR3 contains 15 residues. The germline CDR1 and CDR2 sequences are SGHVS and FNYEAQ. The CDR3 is CASSLVLAWVNEQFF. In DNA form, the CDR3 reads TGTGCCAGCAGCTTAGTGCTAGCGTGGGTCAATGAGCAGTTCTTC.

Ten or more counts support this clonotype. The CDR3, as DNA: TGCAGTGCCGAAAGGACAGGGAACTACGAGCAGTACTTC. Protein sequence: CSAERTGNYEQYF. V gene TRBV20-1 combines with J gene TRBJ2-7, with 8 bases matching TRBD1. V shed 6 bases, J shed 3 bases, and the junction held 7 bases outside the gene matches. Per the germline V gene, CDR1 is DFQATT and CDR2 is SNEGSKA (reference sequence). This CDR3 contains 13 residues.

This clonotype was found a few times. The rearrangement joins TRBV6-2 or TRBV6-3 to TRBJ2-4; 7 bases agree with TRBD1. Unmatched junction bases numbered 1, after V lost 5 bases and J lost 0 bases. The CDR3 is 14 residues long. Germline V gene lookup returns CDR1 MNHEY and CDR2 SVGEGT. CDR3 amino acids: CASSHRGAKNIQYF. The CDR3 region has the DNA TGTGCCAGCAGTCACAGGGGAGCCAAAAACATTCAGTACTTC.

The sample holds many counts of this clonotype. The chain links TRBV7-6 to TRBJ2-3, with D hard to call. V was trimmed by 4 bases and J by 6 bases, leaving 11 bases between them. The CDR3 has 13 residues. The germline CDR1 and CDR2 sequences are SGHVS and FNYEAQ. As DNA, the CDR3 is TGTGCCAGCAGCTCGGCCCGACGGGATACGCAGTATTTT. Translating it yields CASSSARRDTQYF.

This clonotype was seen many times. This rearrangement joins TRBV25-1 to TRBJ2-3, with D tentatively TRBD2 (7 bases). CDR1 is MGHDK and CDR2 is SYGVNS in the germline V gene. The CDR3 sequence is 18 residues long. Trimming removed 2 bases at V and 0 bases at J, with 18 bases between. CDR3 nucleotides: TGTGCCAGCAGTGAACCGCTTGGGGGGGGCACTAGCACAGATACGCAGTATTTT. Translation: CASSEPLGGGTSTDTQYF.

This clonotype was seen ten or more times. The V call is TRBV19, the J call TRBJ2-4; 10 bases match TRBD2. The germline CDR1 and CDR2 sequences are LNHDA and SQIVND (reference sequence). The V segment lost 2 bases and the J segment 0 bases; nucleotides outside the gene matches: 4. This CDR3 is built from 17 residues. CDR3 region: CASSIPSGRKAKNIQYF. The CDR3 bases are TGTGCCAGTAGTATACCTAGCGGGAGAAAAGCCAAAAACATTCAGTACTTC.

This clonotype was detected ten times or more. The genes are TRBV7-9 and TRBJ1-1; D may be TRBD1 (5 bases). Trimming pared 1 base from V and 8 bases from J, leaving 11 bases between. The CDR3 totals 13 residues. The germline gives CDR1 SEHNR, CDR2 FQNEAQ (reference sequence). The CDR3 DNA follows: TGTGCCAGCAGCTTAGGTCCTGGACAAGAAGCTTTCTTT. Its translation: CASSLGPGQEAFF. The variable domain in full, completed from reference TRBV7-9 and TRBJ1-1, reads DTGVSQNPRHKITKRGQNVTFRCDPISEHNRLYWYRQTLGQGPEFLTYFQNEAQLEKSRLLSDRFSAERPKGSFSTLEIQRTEQGDSAMYLCASSLGPGQEAFFGQGTRLTVV.

This clonotype was picked up many times. The chain couples TRBV6-4 to TRBJ2-1, with D uncertain. Trimming shortened V by 2 bases and J by 6 bases, and 11 bases separated the two germline ends. CDR3 size: 14 residues. Germline loops: CDR1 MRHNA, CDR2 SNTAGT. This chain's CDR3 is CASSDDDSTNEQFF. The CDR3 nucleotides are TGTGCCAGCAGTGACGATGATAGCACCAATGAGCAGTTCTTC.

This clonotype was observed at least ten times. CDR3 sequence reads: CASSPAFDFGETQYF. Here the CDR3 DNA reads TGTGCCAGCAGCCCAGCCTTCGACTTCGGGGAGACCCAGTACTTC. This sequence joins TRBV7-6 and TRBJ2-5; no reliable D call. The germline V and J ends were trimmed by 5 bases and 5 bases, with 18 bases remaining between them. CDR1 and CDR2 from the germline V gene are SGHVS and FNYEAQ. There are 15 residues in the CDR3.